The sequence of this TCR beta chain was determined in a study of blood T cell repertoires in COVID-19. The data were produced by immunoSEQ multiplex PCR, yet TCRdb's version contains in-frame clones alone and is incomplete. The sample contains 300,000 to 450,000 clones, around 87% of which appear only once. The receptor was isolated from a man in his forties in a cohort exposed to, infected with or recovered from COVID-19 (not recorded which). The sample was PBMCs or T cells enriched from blood (not recorded which).

The CDR3 DNA sequence: TGTGCCAGCAGCACTTCCGGGACTAGCGAAAATGAGCAGTTCTTC. Residues: CASSTSGTSENEQFF. This chain joins TRBV27 and TRBJ2-1, with 10 nucleotides matching TRBD2. The germline V gene has CDR1 MNHEY and CDR2 SMNVEV (reference sequence). CDR3 size: 15 residues. Unmatched junction bases numbered 9, after V lost 6 bases and J lost 7 bases.